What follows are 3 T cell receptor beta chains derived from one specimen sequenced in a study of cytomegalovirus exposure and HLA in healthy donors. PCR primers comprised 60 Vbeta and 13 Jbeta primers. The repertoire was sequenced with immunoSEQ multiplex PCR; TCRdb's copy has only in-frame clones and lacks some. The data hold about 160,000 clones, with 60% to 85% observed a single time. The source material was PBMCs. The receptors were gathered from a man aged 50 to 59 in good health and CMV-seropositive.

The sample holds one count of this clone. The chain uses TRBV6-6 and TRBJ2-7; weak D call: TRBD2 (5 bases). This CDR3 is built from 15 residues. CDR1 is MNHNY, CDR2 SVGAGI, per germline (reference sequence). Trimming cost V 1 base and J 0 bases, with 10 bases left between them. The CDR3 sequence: CASSYLEGPSYEQYF. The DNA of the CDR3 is TGTGCCAGCAGTTACTTAGAGGGCCCCTCCTACGAGCAGTACTTC.

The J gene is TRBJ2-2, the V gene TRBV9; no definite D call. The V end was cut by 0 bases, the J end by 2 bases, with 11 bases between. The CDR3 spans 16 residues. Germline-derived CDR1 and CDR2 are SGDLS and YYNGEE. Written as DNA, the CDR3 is TGTGCCAGCAGCGTAGTGGCTCGACAAAACACCGGGGAGCTGTTTTTT. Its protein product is CASSVVARQNTGELFF.

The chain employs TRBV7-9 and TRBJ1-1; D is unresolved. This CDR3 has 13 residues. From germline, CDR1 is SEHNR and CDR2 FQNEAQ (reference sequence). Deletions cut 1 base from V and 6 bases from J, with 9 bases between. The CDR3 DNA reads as TGTGCCAGCAGCTTAGAACAACAAGCTGAAGCTTTCTTT. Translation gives CASSLEQQAEAFF.